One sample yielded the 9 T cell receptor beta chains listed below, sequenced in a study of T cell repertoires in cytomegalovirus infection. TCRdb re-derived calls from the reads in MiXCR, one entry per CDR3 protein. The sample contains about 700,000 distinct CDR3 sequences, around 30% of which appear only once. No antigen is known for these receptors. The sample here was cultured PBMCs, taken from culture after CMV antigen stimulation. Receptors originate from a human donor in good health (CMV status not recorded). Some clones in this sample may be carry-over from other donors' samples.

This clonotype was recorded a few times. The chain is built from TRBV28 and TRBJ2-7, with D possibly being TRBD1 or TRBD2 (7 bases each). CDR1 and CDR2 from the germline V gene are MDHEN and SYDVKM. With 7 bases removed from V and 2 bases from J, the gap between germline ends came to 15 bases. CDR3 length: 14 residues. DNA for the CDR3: TGTGCCAGCATACCGACAGGGACTACCTACGAGCAGTACTTC. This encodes CASIPTGTTYEQYF.

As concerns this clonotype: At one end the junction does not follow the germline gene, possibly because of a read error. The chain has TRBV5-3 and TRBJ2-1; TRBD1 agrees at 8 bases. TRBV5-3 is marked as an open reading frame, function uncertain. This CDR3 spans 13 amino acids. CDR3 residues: CASSLAKDRDQFF. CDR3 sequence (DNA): TGTGCCAGCAGCTTGGCCAAGGACAGGGACCAGTTCTTC.

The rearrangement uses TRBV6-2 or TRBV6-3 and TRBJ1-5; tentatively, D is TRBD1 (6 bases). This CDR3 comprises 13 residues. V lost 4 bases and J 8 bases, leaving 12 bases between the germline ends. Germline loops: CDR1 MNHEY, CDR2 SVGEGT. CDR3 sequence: CASSLQGREPQHF. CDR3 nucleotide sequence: TGTGCCAGCAGTTTGCAGGGGCGGGAGCCCCAGCATTTT.

The CDR3 DNA is TGTGCCAGCTCAGACGGACCCAGGGGGCAGGGTCAGCCCCAGCATTTT. Protein product: CASSDGPRGQGQPQHF. The chain carries TRBV18 and TRBJ1-5, with 8 bases identical to TRBD1. Trimming at V came to 5 bases and at J to 6 bases, leaving 12 bases not matched to a gene. The germline CDR1 and CDR2 sequences are KGHSH and LQKENI. This CDR3 is built from 16 residues.

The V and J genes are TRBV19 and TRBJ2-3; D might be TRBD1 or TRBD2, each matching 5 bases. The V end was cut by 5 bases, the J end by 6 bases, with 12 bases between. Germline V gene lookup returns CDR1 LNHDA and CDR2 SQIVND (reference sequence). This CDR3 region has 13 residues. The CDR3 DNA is TGTGCCAGTAGTCCCGGCAGGGAGGATACGCAGTATTTT. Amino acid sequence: CASSPGREDTQYF.

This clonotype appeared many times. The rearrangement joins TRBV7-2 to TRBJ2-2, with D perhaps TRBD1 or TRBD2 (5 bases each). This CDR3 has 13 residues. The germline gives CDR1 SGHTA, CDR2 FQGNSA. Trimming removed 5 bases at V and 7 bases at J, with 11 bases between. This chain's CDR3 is CASSLERGGELFF. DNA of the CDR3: TGTGCCAGCAGCCTAGAGAGGGGCGGGGAGCTGTTTTTT.

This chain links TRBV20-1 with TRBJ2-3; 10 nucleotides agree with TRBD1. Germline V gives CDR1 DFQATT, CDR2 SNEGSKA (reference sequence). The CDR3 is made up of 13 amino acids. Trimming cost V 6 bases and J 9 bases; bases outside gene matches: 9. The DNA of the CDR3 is TGCAGTGCCTCCCCCGGGACAGGGGAGACGCAGTATTTT. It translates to CSASPGTGETQYF.

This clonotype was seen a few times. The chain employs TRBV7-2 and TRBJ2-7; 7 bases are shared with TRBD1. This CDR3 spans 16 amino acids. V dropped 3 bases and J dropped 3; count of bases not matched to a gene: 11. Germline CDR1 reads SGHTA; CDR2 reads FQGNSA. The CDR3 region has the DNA TGTGCCAGCAGCTTTTTGGGACAGCCTGAATACTACGAGCAGTACTTC. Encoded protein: CASSFLGQPEYYEQYF. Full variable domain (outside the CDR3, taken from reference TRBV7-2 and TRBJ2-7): GAGVSQSPSNKVTEKGKDVELRCDPISGHTALYWYRQSLGQGLEFLIYFQGNSAPDKSGLPSDRFSAERTGGSVSTLTIQRTQQEDSAVYLCASSFLGQPEYYEQYFGPGTRLTVT.

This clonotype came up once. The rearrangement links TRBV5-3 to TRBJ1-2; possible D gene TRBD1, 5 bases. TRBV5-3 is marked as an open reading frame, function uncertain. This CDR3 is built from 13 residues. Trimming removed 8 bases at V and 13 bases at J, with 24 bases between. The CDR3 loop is CASSRDPGTVFTF. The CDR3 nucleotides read TGTGCCAGCAGCCGGGACCCCGGAACCGTCTTCACCTTC.